This T cell receptor (beta chain) stems from a study of Graves' ophthalmopathy and Graves' hyperthyroidism. General study results and limits: Most thyroid clonotypes expanded beyond 0.001 frequency were also found in blood.

RNA transcripts provided the template for amplifying TCR beta CDR3 regions. The first round was an RT-PCR with HTBI primers, and the second round was a multiplex PCR. MiXCR, run by TCRdb on the multiplex PCR reads, gives a single entry per CDR3 protein. The repertoire includes more than 550,000 distinct CDR3 sequences, 35% to 50% of them detected once, and over 2.5% sits in the top ten. Remarks on this clonotype: What it binds is unknown.

Germline assignment: CDR1 MNHNY and CDR2 SVGAGI (reference sequence). CDR3 length: 17 amino acids. After removal of 0 bases from V and 5 bases from J, the junction contained 7 bases not matched to a gene. The TCR was taken from an adult man with Graves' ophthalmopathy. The rearrangement joins TRBV6-6 to TRBJ1-5, with 10 bases aligning to TRBD1. Sequenced input: peripheral blood. CDR3 sequence: CASSYSQDRGSDQPQHF. The CDR3 bases are TGTGCCAGCAGTTACTCCCAGGACAGGGGGAGTGATCAGCCCCAGCATTTT.